The next 3 T cell receptor beta chains were all read from a single sample in a study of vaccination and CD4 T cells after COVID-19. The Oncomine TCR Beta short-read assay sequenced DNA from cultured CD4+ T cells. TCRdb ran MiXCR on the PCR reads and lists one entry per CDR3 protein. The sample lists under 20,000 distinct CDR3 sequences, about 40% seen once, with about 28% in the top ten. No antigen is known for these receptors. As to treatment: approximately 11-day PBMC culture with coronavirus spike peptide pools or control peptides (ViraFEST assay). The starting material was CD4+ T cells from blood, cultured in vitro, obtained before SARS-CoV-2 vaccination. The receptors were gathered from a human donor who received a COVID-19 vaccine.

This clonotype appeared a few times. This sequence joins TRBV10-3 and TRBJ1-4, with 7 bases lining up with TRBD1. V lost 4 bases, J lost 1 base, and 0 bases stayed unmatched. This CDR3 region has 14 residues. Germline V lookup: CDR1 ENHRY, CDR2 SYGVKD. DNA for the CDR3: TGTGCCATCAGTGGGGACAGAACTAATGAAAAACTGTTTTTT. Amino acid sequence: CAISGDRTNEKLFF.

Of note for this clonotype: Given a much more abundant clone one base away, this may be a read error. The rearrangement joins TRBV30 to TRBJ1-5, with D tentatively TRBD1 (5 bases). CDR3 size: 15 residues. Germline CDR1 and CDR2: GTSNPN and SVGIG (reference sequence). The DNA of the CDR3 is TGTGCCCGGAGCCAAAACCGAGGGGTAAATCAGCCCCAGCATTTT. Translation: CARSQNRGVNQPQHF.

The rearrangement links TRBV7-8 to TRBJ1-6; no clear D. V was clipped by 5 bases and J by 1 base, with 6 bases between them. This CDR3 contains 14 residues. Germline V gives CDR1 SGHVS, CDR2 FQNEAQ. CDR3 sequence: CASSPASYNSPLHF. CDR3 bases: TGTGCCAGCAGCCCGGCATCCTATAATTCACCCCTCCACTTT.